A single T cell receptor (beta chain) is shown here with its context. The data stem from a study of blood T cells in healthy people across ages. Germline CDR1 SNHLY, CDR2 FYNNEI. The CDR3 covers 13 residues. With 6 bases removed from V and 2 bases from J, the gap between germline ends came to 10 bases. A second PCR, run for 7 to 11 cycles, used a sample-barcoded 5' primer plus a J-beta primer mix. One entry per CDR3 protein, called by TCRdb with MiXCR from the 5' RACE reads. The sample contains 650,000 to 700,000 distinct CDR3 sequences, approximately 52% of which appear only once. Healthy individuals of Caucasian origin from Russia, aged about 6 to 95, served as donors.

The receptor's source is a woman of 80 years or more in good health. Sequencing input: blood. The V call is TRBV2, the J call TRBJ1-2; the D gene is possibly TRBD1 (5 bases). Here the CDR3 reads CASRETVNYGYTF. Written as DNA, the CDR3 is TGTGCCAGCAGGGAGACAGTGAACTATGGCTACACCTTC.